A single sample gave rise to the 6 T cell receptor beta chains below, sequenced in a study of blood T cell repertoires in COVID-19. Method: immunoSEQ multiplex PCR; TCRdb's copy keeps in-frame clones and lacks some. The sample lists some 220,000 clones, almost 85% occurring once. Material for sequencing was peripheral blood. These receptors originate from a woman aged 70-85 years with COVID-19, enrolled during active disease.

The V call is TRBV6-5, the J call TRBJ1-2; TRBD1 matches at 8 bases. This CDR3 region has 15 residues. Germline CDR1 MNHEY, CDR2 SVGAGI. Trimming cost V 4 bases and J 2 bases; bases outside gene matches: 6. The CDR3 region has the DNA TGTGCCAGCAGTTCTAGGACAGGGTTCAACTATGGCTACACCTTC. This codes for CASSSRTGFNYGYTF.

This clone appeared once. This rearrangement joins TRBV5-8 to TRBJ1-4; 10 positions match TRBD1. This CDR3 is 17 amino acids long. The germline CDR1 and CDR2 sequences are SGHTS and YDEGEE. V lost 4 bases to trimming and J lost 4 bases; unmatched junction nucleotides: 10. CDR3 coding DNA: TGTGCCAGCAGCCCCTTTGGGACAGGGGTTTATAATGAAAAACTGTTTTTT. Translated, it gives CASSPFGTGVYNEKLFF.

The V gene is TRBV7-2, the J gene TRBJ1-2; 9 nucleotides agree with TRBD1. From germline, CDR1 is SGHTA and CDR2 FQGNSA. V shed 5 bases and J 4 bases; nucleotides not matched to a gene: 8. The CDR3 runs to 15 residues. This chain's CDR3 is CASSTRQGGIYGYTF. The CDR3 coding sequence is TGTGCCAGCAGCACTCGACAGGGGGGGATCTATGGCTACACCTTC.

The CDR3 reads CASSESRHNYGYTF. CDR3 in DNA: TGCGCCAGCAGTGAGTCGAGACACAACTATGGCTACACCTTC. The chain has TRBV10-1 and TRBJ1-2; D gene ambiguous. V was shortened by 0 bases and J by 2 bases, with 7 bases between the two germline ends. Looked up from germline, CDR1 is WNHNN and CDR2 is SYGVQD (reference sequence). This CDR3 has 14 residues.

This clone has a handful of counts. In nucleotides, the CDR3 is TGTGCCTGGGGGGCACTAGCGGTCACCGGGGAGCTGTTTTTT. Encoded protein: CAWGALAVTGELFF. The chain uses TRBV30 and TRBJ2-2; 8 bases map to TRBD2. CDR1 and CDR2 from the germline V gene are GTSNPN and SVGIG (reference sequence). The junction had 6 bases not matched to a gene; V was cut back by 5 bases and J by 4 bases. The length of the CDR3 is 14 residues.

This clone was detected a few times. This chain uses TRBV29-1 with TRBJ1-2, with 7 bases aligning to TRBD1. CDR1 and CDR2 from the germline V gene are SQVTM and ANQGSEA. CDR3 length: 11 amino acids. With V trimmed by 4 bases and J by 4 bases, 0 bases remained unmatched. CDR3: CSVGDSYGYTF. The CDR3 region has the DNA TGCAGCGTTGGGGACAGCTATGGCTACACCTTC.